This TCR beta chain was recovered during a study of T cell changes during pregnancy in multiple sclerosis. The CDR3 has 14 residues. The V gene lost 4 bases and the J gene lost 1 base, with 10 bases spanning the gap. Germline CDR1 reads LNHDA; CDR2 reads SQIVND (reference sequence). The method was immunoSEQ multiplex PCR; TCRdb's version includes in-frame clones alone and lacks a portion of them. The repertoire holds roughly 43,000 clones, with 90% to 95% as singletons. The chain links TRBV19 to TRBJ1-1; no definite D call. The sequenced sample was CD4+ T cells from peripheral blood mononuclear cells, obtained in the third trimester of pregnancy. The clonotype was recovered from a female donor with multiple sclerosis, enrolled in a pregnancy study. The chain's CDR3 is CASSTGGGNTEAFF. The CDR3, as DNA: TGTGCCAGTAGTACGGGAGGCGGGAACACTGAAGCTTTCTTT.